This T cell receptor (beta chain) is from a study of blood T cell repertoires in COVID-19. The V and J ends lost 6 bases and 5 bases, in that order; junction bases with no gene match: 8. The length of the CDR3 is 15 residues. The V gene's germline CDR1 is SGDLS and CDR2 YYNGEE. Method: immunoSEQ multiplex PCR; TCRdb's copy keeps in-frame clones and lacks some. Of 130,000 or so clones listed, almost 85% are singletons. The chain uses TRBV9 and TRBJ2-1; TRBD2 matches 10 bases. The receptor comes from a woman aged 45-65 years with acute COVID-19. The sample consisted of PBMCs or T cells enriched from blood (not recorded which). The CDR3, as DNA: TGTGCCAGCACCCTACAGGGGACTAGCGACAATGAGCAGTTCTTC. Its translation: CASTLQGTSDNEQFF. The full variable domain, its missing parts supplied by reference TRBV9 and TRBJ2-1, is DSGVTQTPKHLITATGQRVTLRCSPRSGDLSVYWYQQSLDQGLQFLIQYYNGEERAKGNILERFSAQQFPDLHSELNLSSLELGDSALYFCASTLQGTSDNEQFFGPGTRLTVL.